This T cell receptor (beta chain) is from a study of control samples from healthy donors and cancer patients (dated by TCRdb to the early 2020s). The library was produced with the immunoSEQ multiplex PCR assay. TCRdb stores this immuneACCESS table with in-frame sequences only. Part of the clones is absent; in the studies checked, under half of the shortfall reflects unresolved V genes, and no reason is known for the rest. This sample comprises fewer than 200,000 clones, over 85% of them detected only once. 4.1% of the sample is in the top ten clones. As regards this clone: Its recognized antigen is unknown. Base qualities are missing; no much larger clone stands one base away.

Measured from the cysteine to the phenylalanine, the CDR3 is 15 residues long. The CDR3 DNA has 45 bases and is translated from base 1. Trimming accounts for 4 bases at V and 5 bases at J, while the number of junction bases matched to no gene is 6. CDR1 and CDR2 are drawn from the germline V gene: SNHLY, FYNNEI. The TCR comes from a woman aged 60 to 75 in good health. The sample comprised blood. Rearrangement joined TRBV2 to TRBJ2-3, with 10 middle bases fitting TRBD2. CDR3 loop: CASSGKRGGRDTQYF. The nucleotide sequence reads TGTGCCAGCAGTGGGAAGCGGGGGGGCCGAGATACGCAGTATTTT.